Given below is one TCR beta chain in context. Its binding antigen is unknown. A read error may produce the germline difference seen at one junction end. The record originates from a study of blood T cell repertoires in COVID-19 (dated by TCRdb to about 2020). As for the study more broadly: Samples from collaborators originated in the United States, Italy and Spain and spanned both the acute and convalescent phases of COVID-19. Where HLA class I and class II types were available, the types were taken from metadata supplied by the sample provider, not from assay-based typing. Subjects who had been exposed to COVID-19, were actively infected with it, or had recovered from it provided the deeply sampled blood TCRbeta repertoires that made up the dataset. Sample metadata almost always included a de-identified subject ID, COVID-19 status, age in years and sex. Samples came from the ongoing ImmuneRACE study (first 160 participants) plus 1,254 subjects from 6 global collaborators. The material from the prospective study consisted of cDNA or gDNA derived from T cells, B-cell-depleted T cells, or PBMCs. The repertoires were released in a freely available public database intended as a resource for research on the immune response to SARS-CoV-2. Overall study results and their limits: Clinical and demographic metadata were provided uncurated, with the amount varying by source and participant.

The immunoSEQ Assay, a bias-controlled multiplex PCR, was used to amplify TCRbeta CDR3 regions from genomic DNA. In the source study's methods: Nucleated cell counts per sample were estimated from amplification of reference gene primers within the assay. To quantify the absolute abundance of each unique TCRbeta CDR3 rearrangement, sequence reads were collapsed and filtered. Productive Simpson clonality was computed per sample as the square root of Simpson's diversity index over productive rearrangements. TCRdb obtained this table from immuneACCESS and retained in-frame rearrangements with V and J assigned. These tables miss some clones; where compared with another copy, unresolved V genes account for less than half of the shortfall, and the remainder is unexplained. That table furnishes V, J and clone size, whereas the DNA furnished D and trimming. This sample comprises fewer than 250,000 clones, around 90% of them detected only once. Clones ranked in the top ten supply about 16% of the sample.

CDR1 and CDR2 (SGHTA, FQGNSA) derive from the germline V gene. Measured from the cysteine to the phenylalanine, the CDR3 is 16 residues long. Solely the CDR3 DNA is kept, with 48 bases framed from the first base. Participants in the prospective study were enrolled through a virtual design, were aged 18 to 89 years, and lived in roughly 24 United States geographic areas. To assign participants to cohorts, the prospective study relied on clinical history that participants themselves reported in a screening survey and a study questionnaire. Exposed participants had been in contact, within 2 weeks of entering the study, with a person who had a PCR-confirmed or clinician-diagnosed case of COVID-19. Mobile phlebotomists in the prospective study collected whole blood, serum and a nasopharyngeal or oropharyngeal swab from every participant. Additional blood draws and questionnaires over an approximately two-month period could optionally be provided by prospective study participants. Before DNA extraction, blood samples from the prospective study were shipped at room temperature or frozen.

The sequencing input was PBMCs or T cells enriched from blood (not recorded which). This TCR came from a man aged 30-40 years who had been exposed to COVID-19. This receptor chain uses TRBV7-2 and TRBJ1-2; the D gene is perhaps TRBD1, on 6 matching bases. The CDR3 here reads CASSLAWQGRVYGYTF. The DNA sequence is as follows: TGTGCCAGCAGCCTAGCGTGGCAGGGGAGAGTCTATGGCTACACCTTC.